This paragraph covers one TCR beta chain sequence. The antigen it binds to is not known. Base qualities are not recorded, but no much larger clone differs from it by a single base. TCRbeta CDR3 regions were amplified from genomic DNA by means of the immunoSEQ Assay, a bias-controlled multiplex PCR. In the source study's methods: Within the assay, amplification of reference gene primers was used to estimate how many nucleated cells each sample contained. To quantify the absolute abundance of each unique TCRbeta CDR3 rearrangement, sequence reads were collapsed and filtered. For each sample, productive Simpson clonality was calculated by taking the square root of Simpson's diversity index across productive rearrangements. Entries here come from immuneACCESS through TCRdb and include only in-frame sequences with V and J called. Some clones fail to appear in such tables; in the studies checked, an unresolved V gene covers under half of the shortfall, and the cause of the remainder is unknown. From that table come the V and J calls and clone size; the DNA was used to work out D and trimming. For this sample the table gives more than 300,000 clones, of which around 89% were detected only once. About 1% of the sample rests with the top ten.

The entry originates in a study of blood T cell repertoires in COVID-19 (dated by TCRdb to 2019 to 2021). Regarding the complete study: The collaborator samples originated in the United States, Italy and Spain and spanned the acute and convalescent phases of COVID-19. The repertoires were made available in a free public database intended to serve as a resource for research on the immune response to SARS-CoV-2. The samples were drawn from the first 160 participants of the ongoing ImmuneRACE study and from 1,254 subjects provided by 6 global collaborators. The dataset comprised deeply sampled blood TCRbeta repertoires from subjects exposed to, actively infected with, or recovered from COVID-19. A de-identified subject ID, COVID-19 status, age in years and sex were almost always included in the sample metadata. The material from the prospective study consisted of cDNA or gDNA derived from T cells, B-cell-depleted T cells, or PBMCs. Where available, HLA class I and class II types were taken from metadata supplied by the sample provider and were not determined by assay-based typing.

The research as a whole found: How much clinical and demographic metadata was included differed by source and by participant, and the metadata was provided uncurated.

V trim: 0 bases; J trim: 0 bases; unmatched bases: 2. From its cysteine to its phenylalanine, the CDR3 spans 15 amino acids. Here the CDR3 DNA is all that survives: 45 bases in frame from base 1. CDR1 is given as SGHRS and CDR2 as YFSETQ, both from the germline V gene. One collaborating source in Seattle enrolled patients during active infection and followed them longitudinally through the course of disease. Whole blood was collected in K2EDTA tubes by collaborating institutions according to the institutions' own protocols. For TCRbeta analysis, collaborators shipped samples in one of three forms: frozen whole blood, isolated PBMCs, or DNA extracted from either of those sample types.

The TCR sequence derives from a middle-aged woman with COVID-19, enrolled during active disease. The chain joins TRBV5-1 to TRBJ1-2, with 7 bases matching TRBD1. The sample taken for sequencing was peripheral blood. Here the CDR3 is given as CASSLEGAANYGYTF. At the DNA level, the sequence is TGCGCCAGCAGCTTGGAGGGGGCAGCTAACTATGGCTACACCTTC.